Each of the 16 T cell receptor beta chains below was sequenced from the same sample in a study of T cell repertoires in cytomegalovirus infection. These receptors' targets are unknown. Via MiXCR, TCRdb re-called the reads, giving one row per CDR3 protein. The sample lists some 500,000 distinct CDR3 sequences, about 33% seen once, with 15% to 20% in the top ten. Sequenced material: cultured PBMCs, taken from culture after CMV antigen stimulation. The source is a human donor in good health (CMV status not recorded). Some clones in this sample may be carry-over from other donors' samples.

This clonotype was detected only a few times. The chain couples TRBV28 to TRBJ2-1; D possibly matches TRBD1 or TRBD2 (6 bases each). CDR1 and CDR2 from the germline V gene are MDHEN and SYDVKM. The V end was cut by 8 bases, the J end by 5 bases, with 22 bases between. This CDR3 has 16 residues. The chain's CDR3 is CASWRGGNRGNNEQFF. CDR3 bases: TGTGCCAGCTGGAGAGGGGGGAATAGAGGAAACAATGAGCAGTTCTTC.

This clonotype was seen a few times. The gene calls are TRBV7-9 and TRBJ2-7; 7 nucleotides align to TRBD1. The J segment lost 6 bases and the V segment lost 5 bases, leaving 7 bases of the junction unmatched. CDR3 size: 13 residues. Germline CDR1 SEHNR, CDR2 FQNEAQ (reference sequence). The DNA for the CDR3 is TGTGCCAGCAGCGTTGGGACAGCTGGCGAGCAGTACTTC. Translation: CASSVGTAGEQYF. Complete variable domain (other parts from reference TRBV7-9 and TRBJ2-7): DTGVSQNPRHKITKRGQNVTFRCDPISEHNRLYWYRQTLGQGPEFLTYFQNEAQLEKSRLLSDRFSAERPKGSFSTLEIQRTEQGDSAMYLCASSVGTAGEQYFGPGTRLTVT.

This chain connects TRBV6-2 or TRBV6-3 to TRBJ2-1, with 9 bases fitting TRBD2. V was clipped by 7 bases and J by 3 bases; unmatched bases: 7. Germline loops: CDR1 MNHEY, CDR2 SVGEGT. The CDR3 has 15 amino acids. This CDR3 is CASTIGTSLYNEQFF. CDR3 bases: TGTGCCAGCACCATAGGGACTAGCCTCTACAATGAGCAGTTCTTC.

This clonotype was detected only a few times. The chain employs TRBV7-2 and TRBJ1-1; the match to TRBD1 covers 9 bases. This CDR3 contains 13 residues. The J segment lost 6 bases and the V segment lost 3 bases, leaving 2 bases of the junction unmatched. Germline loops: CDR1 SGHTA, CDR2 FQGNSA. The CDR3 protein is CASSFYRGPEAFF. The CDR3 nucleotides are TGTGCCAGCAGCTTTTACAGGGGGCCTGAAGCTTTCTTT. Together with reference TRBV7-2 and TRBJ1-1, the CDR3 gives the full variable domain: GAGVSQSPSNKVTEKGKDVELRCDPISGHTALYWYRQSLGQGLEFLIYFQGNSAPDKSGLPSDRFSAERTGGSVSTLTIQRTQQEDSAVYLCASSFYRGPEAFFGQGTRLTVV.

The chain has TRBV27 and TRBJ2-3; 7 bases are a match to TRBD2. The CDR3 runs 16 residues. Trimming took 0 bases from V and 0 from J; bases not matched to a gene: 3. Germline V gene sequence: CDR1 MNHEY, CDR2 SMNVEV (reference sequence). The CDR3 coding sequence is TGTGCCAGCAGTTTATCAGGACTAGTTAGCACAGATACGCAGTATTTT. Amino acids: CASSLSGLVSTDTQYF.

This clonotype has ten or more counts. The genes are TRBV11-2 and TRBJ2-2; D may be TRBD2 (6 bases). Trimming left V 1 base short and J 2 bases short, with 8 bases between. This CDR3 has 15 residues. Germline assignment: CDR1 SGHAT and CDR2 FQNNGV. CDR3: CASSLAGVNTGELFF. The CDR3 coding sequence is TGTGCCAGCAGCTTAGCGGGAGTAAACACCGGGGAGCTGTTTTTT.

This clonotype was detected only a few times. Here the CDR3 reads CASSLKASGYTGELFF. The CDR3 DNA is TGTGCCAGCAGCTTAAAGGCTAGCGGGTACACCGGGGAGCTGTTTTTT. This chain connects TRBV7-2 to TRBJ2-2; 8 bases map to TRBD2. Germline V CDR1 and CDR2: SGHTA, FQGNSA. V trimming: 2 bases; J trimming: 3 bases; junction bases outside the gene matches: 5. The CDR3 has 16 amino acids.

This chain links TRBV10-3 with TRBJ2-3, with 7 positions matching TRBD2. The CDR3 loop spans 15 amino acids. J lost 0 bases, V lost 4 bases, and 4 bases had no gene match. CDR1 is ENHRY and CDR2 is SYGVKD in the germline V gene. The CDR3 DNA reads TGTGCCATCAGTGGTCCTAGCGGAAGCACAGATACGCAGTATTTT. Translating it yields CAISGPSGSTDTQYF.

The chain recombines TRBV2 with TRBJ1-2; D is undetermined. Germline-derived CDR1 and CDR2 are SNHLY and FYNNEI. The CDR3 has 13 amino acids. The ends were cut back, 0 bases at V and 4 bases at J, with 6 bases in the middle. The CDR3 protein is CASSEALPYGYTF. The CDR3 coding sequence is TGTGCCAGCAGTGAAGCGTTGCCCTATGGCTACACCTTC.

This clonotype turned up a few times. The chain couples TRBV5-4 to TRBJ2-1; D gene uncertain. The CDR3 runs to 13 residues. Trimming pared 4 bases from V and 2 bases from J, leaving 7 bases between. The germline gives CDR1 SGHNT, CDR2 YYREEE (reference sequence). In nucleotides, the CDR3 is TGTGCCAGCAGCCCGGCCCCCTACAATGAGCAGTTCTTC. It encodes CASSPAPYNEQFF.

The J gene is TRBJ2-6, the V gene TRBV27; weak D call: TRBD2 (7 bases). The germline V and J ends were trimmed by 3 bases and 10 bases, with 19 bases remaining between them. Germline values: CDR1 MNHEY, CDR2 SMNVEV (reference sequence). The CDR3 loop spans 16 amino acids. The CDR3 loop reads CASSFQGRALHNVLTF. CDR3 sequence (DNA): TGTGCCAGCAGTTTTCAGGGGAGGGCCCTCCATAACGTCCTGACTTTC. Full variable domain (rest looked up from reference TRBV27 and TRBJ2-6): EAQVTQNPRYLITVTGKKLTVTCSQNMNHEYMSWYRQDPGLGLRQIYYSMNVEVTDKGDVPEGYKVSRKEKRNFPLILESPSPNQTSLYFCASSFQGRALHNVLTFGAGSRLTVL.

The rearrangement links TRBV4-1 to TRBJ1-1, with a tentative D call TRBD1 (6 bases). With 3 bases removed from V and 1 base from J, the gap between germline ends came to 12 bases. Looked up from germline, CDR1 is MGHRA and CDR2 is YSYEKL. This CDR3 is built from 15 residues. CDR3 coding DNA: TGCGCCAGCAGCCAGACACAGGGACCGAACACTGAAGCTTTCTTT. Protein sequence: CASSQTQGPNTEAFF.

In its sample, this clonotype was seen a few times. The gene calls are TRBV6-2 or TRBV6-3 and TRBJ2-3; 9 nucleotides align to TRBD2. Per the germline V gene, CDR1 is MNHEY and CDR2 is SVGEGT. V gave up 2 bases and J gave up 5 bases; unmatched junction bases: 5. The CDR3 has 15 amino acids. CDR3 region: CASSYGGRAVDTQYF. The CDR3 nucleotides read TGTGCCAGCAGTTACGGCGGGAGGGCTGTAGATACGCAGTATTTT.

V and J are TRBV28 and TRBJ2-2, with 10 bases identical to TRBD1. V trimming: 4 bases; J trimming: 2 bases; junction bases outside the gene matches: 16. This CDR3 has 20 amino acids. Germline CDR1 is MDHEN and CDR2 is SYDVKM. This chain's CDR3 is CASSSTRDRGGTVNTGELFF. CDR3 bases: TGTGCCAGCAGTTCCACCCGGGACAGGGGCGGGACCGTTAACACCGGGGAGCTGTTTTTT.

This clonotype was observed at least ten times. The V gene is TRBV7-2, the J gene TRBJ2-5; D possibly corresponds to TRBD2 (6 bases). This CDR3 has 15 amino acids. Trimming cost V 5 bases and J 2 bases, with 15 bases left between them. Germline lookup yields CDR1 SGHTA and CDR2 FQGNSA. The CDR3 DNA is TGTGCCAGCAGCCAGACTAGGTGGGGGCAAGAGACCCAGTACTTC. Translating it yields CASSQTRWGQETQYF.

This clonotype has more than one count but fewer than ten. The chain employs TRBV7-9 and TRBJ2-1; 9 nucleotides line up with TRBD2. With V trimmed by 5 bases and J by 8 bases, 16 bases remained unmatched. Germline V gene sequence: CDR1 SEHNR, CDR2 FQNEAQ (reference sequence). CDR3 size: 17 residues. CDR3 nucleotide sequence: TGTGCCAGCAGCACCTCGAGAGGCGGGAGGGTCCTGGATGAGCAGTTCTTC. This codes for CASSTSRGGRVLDEQFF.